The next 17 T cell receptor beta chains were all read from a single sample in a study of blood T cells in healthy people across ages. A J-beta primer mix and a sample-barcoded 5' primer were used in a second PCR of about 7 to 12 cycles. TCRdb re-derived calls from the 5' RACE reads in MiXCR, one entry per CDR3 protein. The sample has 650,000 to 900,000 distinct CDR3 sequences, less than 80% seen once. What was sequenced was blood. The source of these receptors is a young man in good health.

The rearrangement links TRBV12-3 or TRBV12-4 to TRBJ2-7; 11 nucleotides line up with TRBD1. V shed 3 bases, J shed 5 bases, and the junction held 9 bases outside the gene matches. The CDR3 has 16 residues. CDR3 DNA sequence: TGTGCCAGCAGTTTCCGGGGGGACAGGGGGAAAAACGAGCAGTACTTC. This gives the protein CASSFRGDRGKNEQYF.

The rearrangement joins TRBV29-1 to TRBJ2-6; D gene unclear. Per the germline V gene, CDR1 is SQVTM and CDR2 is ANQGSEA. This CDR3 contains 14 residues. V was cut by 5 bases and J by 0 bases, with 8 bases left in between. The DNA of the CDR3 is TGCAGCGTTACCGATCTCTCTGGGGCCAACGTCCTGACTTTC. This encodes CSVTDLSGANVLTF.

This clonotype was observed a handful of times. The chain is built from TRBV20-1 and TRBJ2-7, with 8 bases fitting TRBD1. Germline V gene sequence: CDR1 DFQATT, CDR2 SNEGSKA (reference sequence). The CDR3 is 14 amino acids. V was pared by 1 base and J by 3 bases, with 5 bases of the junction left unmatched. The CDR3 loop is CSARGMDRVYEQYF. The CDR3 nucleotides read TGCAGTGCTAGAGGAATGGACAGGGTCTACGAGCAGTACTTC.

The chain employs TRBV6-2 or TRBV6-3 and TRBJ1-2, with a possible D match to TRBD1 (5 bases). Germline V CDR1 and CDR2: MNHEY, SVGEGT. The V gene lost 8 bases and the J gene lost 6 bases, with 16 bases spanning the gap. The length of the CDR3 is 13 residues. The CDR3: CASARASRDGYTF. CDR3 nucleotide sequence: TGTGCCAGCGCCAGGGCGTCTCGGGATGGCTACACCTTC.

A single count supports this clonotype. This chain joins TRBV29-1 and TRBJ2-7; the match to TRBD1 covers 8 bases. Losses at the gene ends were 7 bases for V and 0 bases for J; bases not matched to a gene: 2. CDR3 length equals 12 residues. CDR1 is SQVTM and CDR2 is ANQGSEA in the germline V gene. DNA for the CDR3: TGCAGCGGGGGGACAGGCTCCTACGAGCAGTACTTC. This encodes CSGGTGSYEQYF.

The rearrangement joins TRBV20-1 to TRBJ2-5; 7 bases are a match to TRBD1. The end of the DNA aligns better with TRBJ2-7, so the J call may be wrong. The CDR3 has 15 amino acids. Germline CDR1 is DFQATT and CDR2 is SNEGSKA (reference sequence). CDR3 loop: CSAPKGAKFSYEQYF. In DNA form, the CDR3 reads TGCAGTGCTCCCAAGGGGGCCAAGTTCTCCTACGAGCAGTACTTC.

This clonotype was observed once. The chain is built from TRBV28 and TRBJ1-6; no firm D call. The CDR3 contains 11 residues. Germline lookup yields CDR1 MDHEN and CDR2 SYDVKM. The ends were cut back, 8 bases at V and 7 bases at J, with 6 bases in the middle. DNA of the CDR3: TGTGCCAGCGGGTTCAATTCACCCCTCCACTTT. Amino acids: CASGFNSPLHF.

This clonotype is a singleton in its sample. V usage is TRBV20-1 and J usage is TRBJ2-1; possible D gene TRBD2, 7 bases. The V end was cut by 5 bases, the J end by 7 bases, with 21 bases between. CDR1 and CDR2 (germline): DFQATT, SNEGSKA (reference sequence). The CDR3 length is 15 residues. The CDR3 coding sequence is TGCAGTGCTCCCCATGGCGGGGGCCGTTGGAATGAGCAGTTCTTC. It specifies CSAPHGGGRWNEQFF.

This clonotype was found a few times. The gene calls are TRBV20-1 and TRBJ2-3; D gene ambiguous. This CDR3 is built from 11 residues. The ends were cut back, 5 bases at V and 4 bases at J, with 7 bases in the middle. Per the germline V gene, CDR1 is DFQATT and CDR2 is SNEGSKA (reference sequence). The DNA of the CDR3 is TGCAGTGCTCAAGTGGCAGATACGCAGTATTTT. Its protein product is CSAQVADTQYF.

In the case of this clonotype: A much larger clone differs by one base, so this may be a read error. The J gene is TRBJ2-7, the V gene TRBV3-1, with unresolved D. The CDR3 runs 14 residues. Germline assignment: CDR1 LGHDT and CDR2 YNNKEL (reference sequence). The CDR3 reads CVSSPNFSGGELYF. The DNA of the CDR3 is TGTGTCAGCAGCCCCAACTTTTCCGGTGGTGAATTGTACTTC.

J is TRBJ1-4 and V is TRBV7-9, with no clear D. With 5 bases removed from V and 4 bases from J, the gap between germline ends came to 11 bases. The CDR3 spans 14 residues. The germline V gene has CDR1 SEHNR and CDR2 FQNEAQ (reference sequence). CDR3 coding DNA: TGTGCCAGCAGCCAAGGCGGTCTTAATGAAAAACTGTTTTTT. Its translation is CASSQGGLNEKLFF.

J is TRBJ2-3 and V is TRBV13; the D call may be TRBD1 or TRBD2 (6 bases each). Germline V lookup: CDR1 PRHDT, CDR2 FYEKMQ (reference sequence). The V end lost 5 bases, the J end lost 0 bases, and 27 bases lay between the germline ends. CDR3 length: 20 amino acids. The CDR3 is CASSPGGGKSQAGSTDTQYF. CDR3 nucleotide sequence: TGTGCCAGCAGCCCCGGAGGGGGGAAATCCCAAGCGGGTAGCACAGATACGCAGTATTTT.

In this sample, this clonotype turned up once. The chain carries TRBV20-1 and TRBJ1-4; D is uncertain. Trimming removed 0 bases from V and 4 bases from J, with 6 bases in between. The CDR3 consists of 13 residues. The germline V gene has CDR1 DFQATT and CDR2 SNEGSKA (reference sequence). CDR3 region: CSARDSRNEKLFF. As DNA, the CDR3 is TGCAGTGCTAGAGACAGCCGTAATGAAAAACTGTTTTTT.

The chain is built from TRBV5-1 and TRBJ2-1; 10 bases agree with TRBD1. The CDR3 is 15 amino acids. The germline V gene encodes CDR1 SGHRS and CDR2 YFSETQ. The ends lost 2 bases at V and 8 bases at J; junction bases unmatched: 7. CDR3 protein: CASSFARDRGHEQFF. The CDR3 bases are TGCGCCAGCAGCTTCGCCCGGGACAGGGGCCATGAGCAGTTCTTC.

CDR3 residues: CASSARGTYEQYF. The CDR3 DNA reads TGTGCCAGCAGCGCCCGGGGGACCTACGAGCAGTACTTC. The V call is TRBV9, the J call TRBJ2-7, with D perhaps TRBD2 (6 bases). Looked up from germline, CDR1 is SGDLS and CDR2 is YYNGEE. With 3 bases removed from V and 2 bases from J, the gap between germline ends came to 9 bases. The length of the CDR3 is 13 residues.

This clonotype appeared a single time. CDR3 coding DNA: TGTGCCAGCAGCTTAAACAGGGGGAACTCCTACGAGCAGTACTTC. Its translation is CASSLNRGNSYEQYF. The chain joins TRBV7-2 to TRBJ2-7; 8 bases are a match to TRBD1. Per the germline V gene, CDR1 is SGHTA and CDR2 is FQGNSA. V trimming: 2 bases; J trimming: 0 bases; junction bases outside the gene matches: 3. There are 15 residues in the CDR3.

A few counts support this clonotype. The CDR3 sequence is CSARDSRLRNEQFF. CDR3 DNA: TGCAGTGCTAGAGATTCTAGGCTCCGGAATGAGCAGTTCTTC. V usage is TRBV20-1 and J usage is TRBJ2-1; no reliable D call. V shed 0 bases and J shed 7 bases, with 13 bases lying between them. Germline CDR1 is DFQATT and CDR2 is SNEGSKA (reference sequence). The CDR3 totals 14 residues.